The next 22 T cell receptor beta chains were all read from a single sample in a study of T cell responses to AZD1222 COVID-19 vaccine. Profiling relied on immunoSEQ multiplex PCR, and the TCRdb table lists in-frame clones only, not all of them. The sample carries some 140,000 clones, roughly nine tenths recorded once. The sample in question was peripheral blood, obtained on day 0 of MenACWY control vaccination. Every receptor here comes from an adult in good health.

V is TRBV5-1 and J is TRBJ1-5; 10 bases match TRBD1. CDR3 length: 15 amino acids. Germline loops: CDR1 SGHRS, CDR2 YFSETQ. The J segment lost 4 bases and the V segment lost 5 bases, leaving 6 bases of the junction unmatched. CDR3 nucleotides: TGCGCCAGCAGTTGGGGACAGGGGATGAATCAGCCCCAGCATTTT. Encoded protein: CASSWGQGMNQPQHF.

V and J are TRBV6-5 and TRBJ1-1; D gene unclear. Trimming pared 0 bases from V and 9 bases from J, leaving 17 bases between. The CDR3 consists of 15 residues. Germline V lookup: CDR1 MNHEY, CDR2 SVGAGI. CDR3 sequence reads: CASSYSGGLTLKAFF. The CDR3, as DNA: TGTGCCAGCAGTTACTCGGGAGGCCTGACACTGAAAGCTTTCTTT.

The chain has TRBV6-6 and TRBJ2-1, with 8 bases fitting TRBD2. V lost 5 bases, J lost 5 bases, and 8 bases stayed unmatched. The CDR3 loop spans 15 amino acids. CDR1 is MNHNY and CDR2 is SVGAGI in the germline V gene (reference sequence). The CDR3 bases are TGTGCCAGCAGTCGATCACTAGCGGCAAACAATGAGCAGTTCTTC. It codes for CASSRSLAANNEQFF.

This rearrangement joins TRBV6-5 to TRBJ1-1; D not resolved. This CDR3 has 14 residues. The germline V gene encodes CDR1 MNHEY and CDR2 SVGAGI. V lost 1 base to trimming and J lost 3 bases, with 9 bases between them. The CDR3 nucleotides read TGTGCCAGCAGTTACTTCGGGAGGCACACTGAAGCTTTCTTT. Translated, it gives CASSYFGRHTEAFF.

This sequence joins TRBV30 and TRBJ1-6, with D maybe TRBD1 (5 bases). CDR3 length equals 12 residues. V lost 4 bases and J lost 10, with 11 bases in between. In germline, CDR1 is GTSNPN, CDR2 SVGIG (reference sequence). DNA for the CDR3: TGTGCCTGGAATCCCCAGGGATCACCCCTCCACTTT. Amino acid sequence: CAWNPQGSPLHF.

The chain couples TRBV28 to TRBJ2-1, with a possible D match to TRBD2 (6 bases). The length of the CDR3 is 13 residues. Germline V gene data show CDR1 as MDHEN and CDR2 as SYDVKM. V was clipped by 8 bases and J by 7 bases, with 15 bases between them. In DNA form, the CDR3 reads TGTGCCAGCCTAGGAGGGCGTTGGAATGAGCAGTTCTTC. It is translated as CASLGGRWNEQFF. Filled out from reference TRBV28 and TRBJ2-1, the complete variable domain reads DVKVTQSSRYLVKRTGEKVFLECVQDMDHENMFWYRQDPGLGLRLIYFSYDVKMKEKGDIPEGYSVSREKKERFSLILESASTNQTSMYLCASLGGRWNEQFFGPGTRLTVL.

The chain's CDR3 is CAIIGGTGYGYTF. The CDR3 DNA sequence: TGTGCCATCATCGGTGGAACTGGCTATGGCTACACCTTC. The chain combines TRBV10-3 with TRBJ1-2, with D unclear. Germline lookup yields CDR1 ENHRY and CDR2 SYGVKD. The ends were cut back, 7 bases at V and 4 bases at J, with 13 bases in the middle. The CDR3 loop spans 13 amino acids.

V gene TRBV5-6 combines with J gene TRBJ2-3; D may match TRBD1 or TRBD2 (5 bases each). Germline-derived CDR1 and CDR2 are SGHDT and YYEEEE. The V end was cut by 0 bases, the J end by 1 base, with 12 bases between. The CDR3 has 16 residues. CDR3 sequence reads: CASSLVDQGGTDTQYF. Written as DNA, the CDR3 is TGTGCCAGCAGCTTGGTCGATCAGGGAGGCACAGATACGCAGTATTTT.

The chain links TRBV18 to TRBJ1-2, with D uncertain. CDR1 is KGHSH, CDR2 LQKENI, per germline. V was clipped by 3 bases and J by 5 bases, with 13 bases between them. The CDR3 has 14 residues. As DNA, the CDR3 is TGTGCCAGCTCACCTCAAAGCGGGGAATATGGCTACACCTTC. Protein: CASSPQSGEYGYTF.

This chain uses TRBV21-1 with TRBJ1-5. TRBV21-1 is noted as a pseudogene. The CDR3 covers 16 residues. The CDR3 is CASSKRTDHSNQPQHF. The CDR3, as DNA: TGTGCCAGCAGCAAGCGGACGGACCATAGCAATCAGCCCCAGCATTTT.

The chain couples TRBV11-3 to TRBJ2-1, with 8 bases lining up with TRBD1. CDR3 length equals 12 residues. Germline values: CDR1 SGHNT, CDR2 YENEEA. V shed 10 bases, J shed 9 bases, and the junction held 8 bases outside the gene matches. This CDR3 is CATRQGRGEQFF. CDR3 coding DNA: TGTGCCACCAGACAGGGGAGAGGTGAGCAGTTCTTC.

V and J are TRBV7-9 and TRBJ2-3; 7 bases agree with TRBD1. The CDR3 extends over 17 amino acids. V lost 5 bases to trimming and J lost 0 bases; unmatched junction nucleotides: 11. CDR1 is SEHNR, CDR2 FQNEAQ, per germline (reference sequence). The CDR3 reads CASSRPMTGLSTDTQYF. The CDR3 DNA sequence: TGTGCCAGCAGCCGGCCAATGACAGGGTTGAGCACAGATACGCAGTATTTT. Drawing the rest from reference TRBV7-9 and TRBJ2-3, the complete variable domain is DTGVSQNPRHKITKRGQNVTFRCDPISEHNRLYWYRQTLGQGPEFLTYFQNEAQLEKSRLLSDRFSAERPKGSFSTLEIQRTEQGDSAMYLCASSRPMTGLSTDTQYFGPGTRLTVL.

The CDR3 loop reads CASSPTVGLYYGYTF. CDR3 nucleotide sequence: TGTGCCAGCAGCCCGACGGTAGGCCTTTACTATGGCTACACCTTC. The chain combines TRBV5-6 with TRBJ1-2; D is ambiguous. With 4 bases removed from V and 3 bases from J, the gap between germline ends came to 16 bases. The CDR3 is made up of 15 amino acids. Germline V gives CDR1 SGHDT, CDR2 YYEEEE. The variable domain in full, with the rest retrieved from reference TRBV5-6 and TRBJ1-2, is DAGVTQSPTHLIKTRGQQVTLRCSPKSGHDTVSWYQQALGQGPQFIFQYYEEEERQRGNFPDRFSGHQFPNYSSELNVNALLLGDSALYLCASSPTVGLYYGYTFGSGTRLTVV.

The CDR3 DNA reads TGTGCCAGCAGTGTAAGACTAGCGGCCTACGAGCAGTACTTC. Translation: CASSVRLAAYEQYF. The rearrangement uses TRBV2 and TRBJ2-7, with 9 positions matching TRBD2. The germline V gene encodes CDR1 SNHLY and CDR2 FYNNEI. Trimming took 4 bases from V and 2 from J; bases not matched to a gene: 3. This CDR3 has 14 residues.

The genes are TRBV4-2 and TRBJ2-1; D may be TRBD2 (6 bases). CDR3 length: 15 residues. Germline-derived CDR1 and CDR2 are LGHNA and YNFKEQ. Trimming removed 4 bases at V and 6 bases at J, with 16 bases between. The CDR3 DNA sequence: TGTGCCAGCAGCCCCGAGGGAGCAGCGGGCAATGAGCAGTTCTTC. It yields the protein CASSPEGAAGNEQFF.

The rearrangement uses TRBV10-2 and TRBJ1-1; D remains ambiguous. CDR3 length: 12 residues. V was trimmed by 0 bases and J by 11 bases, leaving 10 bases between them. CDR1 is WSHSY and CDR2 is SAAADI in the germline V gene. This CDR3 reads CASSESEAGAFF. The CDR3 DNA reads TGCGCCAGCAGTGAGTCCGAGGCCGGGGCTTTCTTT.

In its sample, this clone was seen a few times. Here the CDR3 DNA reads TGTGCCAGCAGCTTCCGAACAGGGGGCGCTTCGTCCGGGGAGACCCAGTACTTC. It encodes CASSFRTGGASSGETQYF. The chain employs TRBV11-3 and TRBJ2-5; 9 bases match TRBD1. Germline V lookup: CDR1 SGHNT, CDR2 YENEEA. This CDR3 contains 18 residues. With V trimmed by 3 bases and J by 5 bases, 16 bases remained unmatched.

V usage is TRBV7-9 and J usage is TRBJ2-1; 12 bases map to TRBD2. From germline, CDR1 is SEHNR and CDR2 FQNEAQ (reference sequence). The CDR3 is made up of 17 amino acids. The V and J ends lost 3 bases and 9 bases, in that order; junction bases with no gene match: 12. The DNA of the CDR3 is TGTGCCAGCAGCTTCCGACTAGCGGGGGCCCTGGGCGGTGAGCAGTTCTTC. This translates into CASSFRLAGALGGEQFF.

The gene calls are TRBV6-5 and TRBJ1-4; 7 nucleotides match TRBD1. Germline V CDR1 and CDR2: MNHEY, SVGAGI. V was pared by 4 bases and J by 5 bases, with 4 bases of the junction left unmatched. The length of the CDR3 is 14 residues. The CDR3 region is CASSWDSSNEKLFF. The CDR3 DNA reads TGTGCCAGCAGTTGGGACAGCTCAAATGAAAAACTGTTTTTT.

This rearrangement joins TRBV7-8 to TRBJ2-5; possibly TRBD1 for D (6 bases). Germline CDR1 is SGHVS and CDR2 is FQNEAQ. CDR3 length: 14 residues. Trimming removed 5 bases from V and 2 bases from J, with 12 bases in between. The CDR3 region has the DNA TGTGCCAGCAGCCCGCTGGACAGACAAGAGACCCAGTACTTC. Translation gives CASSPLDRQETQYF.

This clone was counted a few times. This chain connects TRBV28 to TRBJ1-5; perhaps TRBD1 as D (6 bases). The CDR3 runs to 16 residues. Looked up from germline, CDR1 is MDHEN and CDR2 is SYDVKM. The V end lost 5 bases, the J end lost 0 bases, and 14 bases lay between the germline ends. The CDR3 spells CASSPRTVNSNQPQHF. The CDR3 DNA sequence: TGTGCCAGCAGTCCCCGGACAGTAAATAGCAATCAGCCCCAGCATTTT.

The genes are TRBV7-9 and TRBJ2-7; 10 bases fit TRBD2. The germline V gene has CDR1 SEHNR and CDR2 FQNEAQ (reference sequence). After removal of 5 bases from V and 4 bases from J, the junction contained 11 bases not matched to a gene. The CDR3 sequence is 16 residues long. Here the CDR3 reads CASSTWRGTSVYEQYF. The CDR3 DNA follows: TGTGCCAGCAGCACCTGGCGGGGGACTAGCGTTTACGAGCAGTACTTC.